The text below deals with one TCR beta chain. Its antigen is undetermined. The data were obtained in a study of identical twins. Whole-study results and caveats: Partly confounded zero-insertion analyses could result from invariant MAIT and iNKT cells. A lower insertion count was a feature of abundant cord blood beta clonotypes, with no such feature in memory repertoires.

Trimming removed 4 bases from V and 3 bases from J; junction bases left unmatched: 4. The CDR3 totals 14 residues. The germline V gene has CDR1 SGDLS and CDR2 YYNGEE. TCRdb re-called the 5' RACE reads with MiXCR, one entry per CDR3 protein. The sample lists about 240,000 distinct CDR3 sequences, 6% to 8% occurring once. These same records also appear under a second study, on yellow fever vaccine responses in identical twins.

Source material: CD8+ T cells sorted from blood. V gene TRBV9 combines with J gene TRBJ2-7; 10 positions match TRBD2. The origin of this receptor is a woman between 18 and 29 years old in good health. CDR3 region: CASSQKREGYEQYF. Written as DNA, the CDR3 is TGTGCCAGCAGCCAGAAGCGGGAGGGCTACGAGCAGTACTTC.